This entry lists 8 T cell receptor beta chains sequenced from one sample in a study of cytomegalovirus exposure and HLA in healthy donors. PCR used 60 Vbeta primers and 13 Jbeta primers. Data came from immunoSEQ multiplex PCR; TCRdb stores just in-frame clones and leaves some out. This sample has fewer than 150,000 clones; 78% occur once, and the top ten carry 5% to 8%. The specimen was PBMCs. Receptors were obtained from a woman aged 40 to 50 in good health and CMV-seropositive.

J is TRBJ1-5 and V is TRBV7-8, with 7 positions matching TRBD1. The CDR3 extends over 18 amino acids. V trimming: 2 bases; J trimming: 0 bases; junction bases outside the gene matches: 10. Germline CDR1 reads SGHVS; CDR2 reads FQNEAQ. The CDR3 is CASSLSWTGENSNQPQHF. CDR3 coding DNA: TGTGCCAGCAGCTTATCCTGGACAGGTGAAAATAGCAATCAGCCCCAGCATTTT.

This clone was picked up a small number of times. The chain couples TRBV4-2 to TRBJ2-7; maybe TRBD1 (6 bases). The V gene's germline CDR1 is LGHNA and CDR2 YNFKEQ. Trimming shortened V by 0 bases and J by 7 bases, and 16 bases separated the two germline ends. This CDR3 comprises 15 residues. CDR3 protein: CASSQEVGAPDEQYF. For the CDR3, the DNA is TGTGCCAGCAGCCAAGAGGTGGGGGCGCCGGATGAGCAGTACTTC.

The chain is built from TRBV7-6 and TRBJ1-1; 9 bases fit TRBD1. This CDR3 comprises 14 residues. V was pared by 4 bases and J by 7 bases, with 7 bases of the junction left unmatched. The V gene's germline CDR1 is SGHVS and CDR2 FNYEAQ. The CDR3 here is CASSYPGTGSEAFF. The CDR3 DNA is TGTGCCAGCAGCTATCCCGGGACAGGGAGTGAAGCTTTCTTT.

This clone is a singleton in its sample. The chain has TRBV27 and TRBJ2-2; 7 bases are a match to TRBD1. V trimming: 5 bases; J trimming: 5 bases; junction bases outside the gene matches: 2. Germline V gene data show CDR1 as MNHEY and CDR2 as SMNVEV (reference sequence). The CDR3 extends over 13 amino acids. The CDR3 DNA reads TGTGCCAGCAGTCCGGGACAGACCGGGGAGCTGTTTTTT. This encodes CASSPGQTGELFF.

The V gene is TRBV11-2, the J gene TRBJ2-7; D unclear. This CDR3 is 12 amino acids long. The V and J ends lost 5 bases and 7 bases respectively, with 12 bases between them. Per the germline V gene, CDR1 is SGHAT and CDR2 is FQNNGV. The DNA of the CDR3 is TGTGCCAGCAGCAATAGTCCCCGGGAGCAGTACTTC. Translation: CASSNSPREQYF.

The CDR3 sequence: CASSLRLAQETQYF. CDR3 DNA: TGTGCCAGCAGTTTGAGGCTAGCCCAAGAGACCCAGTACTTC. V gene TRBV11-2 combines with J gene TRBJ2-5; TRBD2 is a possible D gene (5 bases). V lost 6 bases to trimming and J lost 1 base, with 12 bases between them. The CDR3 is 14 residues long. Germline V gene data show CDR1 as SGHAT and CDR2 as FQNNGV.

This clone occurred a few times. The chain recombines TRBV6-5 with TRBJ2-2, with 11 bases lining up with TRBD2. The CDR3 contains 15 residues. V trimming: 2 bases; J trimming: 8 bases; junction bases outside the gene matches: 4. Germline V gene sequence: CDR1 MNHEY, CDR2 SVGAGI. The CDR3 coding sequence is TGTGCCAGCAGTTACAGACTAGCGGGGCTGGGGGAGCTGTTTTTT. Its translation is CASSYRLAGLGELFF.

The CDR3 loop is CASSSSLAGETQYF. CDR3 in DNA: TGTGCCAGCAGTTCTTCCTTAGCTGGGGAGACCCAGTACTTC. The chain employs TRBV27 and TRBJ2-5; D is uncertain. The ends were cut back, 4 bases at V and 5 bases at J, with 14 bases in the middle. CDR1 is MNHEY and CDR2 is SMNVEV in the germline V gene (reference sequence). The CDR3 runs to 14 residues.